What follows are 17 T cell receptor beta chains derived from one specimen sequenced in a study of T cell responses to AZD1222 COVID-19 vaccine. Assay: immunoSEQ multiplex PCR; the TCRdb copy retains only in-frame clones and omits some. The table has about 150,000 clones, about nine tenths seen once. The starting material was peripheral blood, obtained after recovery from COVID-19. These receptors originate from an adult who had recovered from COVID-19.

The chain uses TRBV19 and TRBJ1-1; D not resolved. Trimming removed 3 bases from V and 2 bases from J, with 13 bases in between. The CDR3 spans 15 residues. Germline lookup yields CDR1 LNHDA and CDR2 SQIVND (reference sequence). The CDR3 DNA reads TGTGCCAGTAGTATCGGCGGACTCCAAAACACTGAAGCTTTCTTT. Its translation is CASSIGGLQNTEAFF.

This chain links TRBV29-1 with TRBJ1-1; D might be TRBD1 (6 bases). The CDR3 totals 13 residues. The V and J ends lost 4 bases and 1 base respectively, with 10 bases between them. The germline CDR1 and CDR2 sequences are SQVTM and ANQGSEA. The DNA for the CDR3 is TGCAGCGTTGGCGGGGGCCCGAACACTGAAGCTTTCTTT. Protein product: CSVGGGPNTEAFF.

V usage is TRBV7-9 and J usage is TRBJ1-1; TRBD1 is a possible D gene (5 bases). The germline V and J ends were trimmed by 5 bases and 3 bases, with 16 bases remaining between them. The CDR3 has 15 amino acids. From germline, CDR1 is SEHNR and CDR2 FQNEAQ (reference sequence). CDR3 nucleotide sequence: TGTGCCAGCAGCCCGCCCGCAGGGCGAGACACTGAAGCTTTCTTT. This sequence encodes CASSPPAGRDTEAFF.

The rearrangement links TRBV19 to TRBJ1-2, with 8 bases fitting TRBD1. Germline V gives CDR1 LNHDA, CDR2 SQIVND (reference sequence). This CDR3 is built from 13 residues. V lost 3 bases to trimming and J lost 8 bases; unmatched junction nucleotides: 5. CDR3 nucleotide sequence: TGTGCCAGTAGTATCAGGGGGCGAGACGGCTACACCTTC. This sequence encodes CASSIRGRDGYTF.

The genes are TRBV6-5 and TRBJ2-2; the match to TRBD2 covers 7 bases. Germline assignment: CDR1 MNHEY and CDR2 SVGAGI. J gave up 1 base and V 4 bases, and 0 bases lay outside the gene matches. The CDR3 sequence is 14 residues long. DNA of the CDR3: TGTGCCAGCAGTTTAGCGGGGAACACCGGGGAGCTGTTTTTT. This translates into CASSLAGNTGELFF.

V gene TRBV18 combines with J gene TRBJ2-5; D may be TRBD1 (5 bases). V was shortened by 3 bases and J by 10 bases, with 21 bases between the two germline ends. The germline CDR1 and CDR2 sequences are KGHSH and LQKENI. The CDR3 covers 15 residues. This chain's CDR3 is CASSPDSPGLIDQYF. Here the CDR3 DNA reads TGTGCCAGCTCACCCGACAGTCCAGGGCTAATAGACCAGTACTTC.

The CDR3 DNA reads TGTGCCAGCAGCTCGGACAGGGTTGGTAATGAAAAACTGTTTTTT. It specifies CASSSDRVGNEKLFF. The V gene is TRBV5-4, the J gene TRBJ1-4, with TRBD1 matching 8 bases. The ends lost 3 bases at V and 4 bases at J; junction bases unmatched: 5. In germline, CDR1 is SGHNT, CDR2 YYREEE (reference sequence). CDR3 length: 15 amino acids.

The genes are TRBV3-1 (or the pseudogene TRBV3-2) and TRBJ1-1; D is possibly TRBD1 (5 bases). CDR3 size: 15 residues. V was shortened by 0 bases and J by 5 bases, with 13 bases between the two germline ends. Germline CDR1 LGHDT, CDR2 YNNKEL (reference sequence). For the CDR3, the DNA is TGTGCCAGCAGCCAAGAACCAGCAGGGATTACTGAAGCTTTCTTT. Its protein is CASSQEPAGITEAFF.

V gene TRBV5-1 combines with J gene TRBJ2-3, with 10 bases identical to TRBD1. The trim removed 0 bases at V and 4 bases at J, leaving 8 bases unmatched. CDR1 SGHRS and CDR2 YFSETQ come from the germline V gene. This CDR3 has 17 residues. CDR3 in DNA: TGCGCCAGCAGCTTGGGACAGGGGGCCCCCAGGGCAGATACGCAGTATTTT. Its translation is CASSLGQGAPRADTQYF. Filled out from reference TRBV5-1 and TRBJ2-3, the complete variable domain reads KAGVTQTPRYLIKTRGQQVTLSCSPISGHRSVSWYQQTPGQGLQFLFEYFSETQRNKGNFPGRFSGRQFSNSRSEMNVSTLELGDSALYLCASSLGQGAPRADTQYFGPGTRLTVL.

This chain links TRBV27 with TRBJ2-2; weak D call: TRBD2 (5 bases). Trimming stripped 6 bases from V and 4 bases from J, with 6 bases between. The V gene's germline CDR1 is MNHEY and CDR2 SMNVEV (reference sequence). This CDR3 is 12 amino acids long. CDR3 loop: CASRLATGELFF. In DNA, the CDR3 is TGTGCCAGCAGGCTAGCCACCGGGGAGCTGTTTTTT.

The rearrangement joins TRBV27 to TRBJ1-2, with 7 positions matching TRBD1. The CDR3 is 13 amino acids. Trimming at V came to 3 bases and at J to 8 bases, leaving 6 bases not matched to a gene. Per germline, CDR1 MNHEY and CDR2 SMNVEV (reference sequence). CDR3 nucleotide sequence: TGTGCCAGCAGTTTTGGTCAGGGGGTCGGCTACACCTTC. Encoded protein: CASSFGQGVGYTF.

This chain links TRBV5-1 with TRBJ1-2; D uncertain. V was shortened by 4 bases and J by 8 bases, with 15 bases between the two germline ends. The CDR3 contains 13 residues. Germline V lookup: CDR1 SGHRS, CDR2 YFSETQ. In DNA, the CDR3 is TGCGCCAGCAGCCTCAACGCTGGACGCGGCTACACCTTC. Protein sequence: CASSLNAGRGYTF.

This chain links TRBV19 with TRBJ2-7, with D perhaps TRBD2 (6 bases). Trimming shortened V by 6 bases and J by 1 base, and 22 bases separated the two germline ends. This CDR3 is built from 17 residues. Germline lookup yields CDR1 LNHDA and CDR2 SQIVND (reference sequence). CDR3 bases: TGTGCCAGTAGCCCTCCATCAGGAGGGGCTCTATCCTACGAGCAGTACTTC. This codes for CASSPPSGGALSYEQYF.

The CDR3 region has the DNA TGTGCCAGCAGCCAGCTCAAGGGGGACAGGGGAACAGGCTATGGCTACACCTTC. Translating it yields CASSQLKGDRGTGYGYTF. The rearrangement uses TRBV3-1 (or the pseudogene TRBV3-2) and TRBJ1-2, with 10 bases identical to TRBD1. The germline V gene encodes CDR1 LGHDT and CDR2 YNNKEL (reference sequence). The CDR3 is 18 residues long. The ends lost 3 bases at V and 4 bases at J; junction bases unmatched: 14.

This clone was seen a single time. CDR3 protein: CATSDFTAWTSGPSTDTQYF. DNA for the CDR3: TGTGCCACCAGTGATTTTACAGCCTGGACTAGCGGGCCTAGCACAGATACGCAGTATTTT. The rearrangement uses TRBV24-1 and TRBJ2-3; 11 positions match TRBD2. Trimming at V came to 1 base and at J to 0 bases, leaving 11 bases not matched to a gene. The CDR3 covers 20 residues. CDR1 is KGHDR and CDR2 is SFDVKD in the germline V gene.

V gene TRBV4-2 combines with J gene TRBJ2-5, with TRBD2 matching 10 bases. CDR1 is LGHNA and CDR2 is YNFKEQ in the germline V gene. The CDR3 sequence is 16 residues long. Trimming took 2 bases from V and 2 from J; bases not matched to a gene: 5. CDR3 coding DNA: TGTGCCAGCAGCCAATTTGCTAGCGGGGGACAAGAGACCCAGTACTTC. Translating gives CASSQFASGGQETQYF.

The chain joins TRBV5-1 to TRBJ2-1; D is possibly TRBD1 or TRBD2 (5 bases each). The germline CDR1 and CDR2 sequences are SGHRS and YFSETQ. There are 14 residues in the CDR3. V lost 5 bases and J 5 bases, leaving 14 bases between the germline ends. Written as DNA, the CDR3 is TGCGCCAGCAGTTTGCTCGGGGCTAACAATGAGCAGTTCTTC. It is translated as CASSLLGANNEQFF.